This T cell receptor (beta chain) was identified in a study of T cells in localized non-small cell lung cancer. General observations from the study: Of the tissues analyzed, uninvolved adjacent lung showed maximal T cell clonality, greater than tumor. Sequence data derive from only one tumor region, so heterogeneity remains possible. Out of the top 100 tumor clones, a median roughly 58 were seen in adjacent lung.

The CDR3 loop spans 13 amino acids. V gave up 2 bases and J gave up 2 bases, with 7 bases separating them. Germline values: CDR1 GTSNPN, CDR2 SVGIG (reference sequence). Generated by immunoSEQ multiplex PCR, the TCRdb table keeps only in-frame clones and is missing some. Here the sample spans roughly 28,000 clones, roughly 89% being singletons. About this clone itself: Its target is unknown.

The origin of this receptor is a male donor aged 60 or over with stage I lung adenocarcinoma. V and J are TRBV30 and TRBJ2-1; D gene unclear. Sequencing was performed on peripheral blood, taken before any cancer treatment. The CDR3: CAWSKAAYNEQFF. In DNA form, the CDR3 reads TGTGCCTGGAGTAAAGCAGCCTACAATGAGCAGTTCTTC.